These T cell receptor beta chains were read from a single sample in a study of blood T cell repertoires in COVID-19. Data came from immunoSEQ multiplex PCR; TCRdb stores just in-frame clones and leaves some out. The sample carries 25,000 to 30,000 clones, about two thirds recorded once. Sample: peripheral blood. The source is a boy younger than 10 with active or convalescent COVID-19. Each CDR3 is given with its conserved first and last residue. Fields, in order: D gene, V gene, J gene, clone size, CDR3 DNA, CDR3 protein. A D gene is named only where the DNA matches it firmly. Expanded clones are given a class, and other clones once, few, many or no size at all.

>TRBD2|TRBV10-3|TRBJ2-1|NA
TGTGCCATCAGTGGGGGACTAGGTGCCTACAATGAGCAGTTCTTC
CAISGGLGAYNEQFF
>NA|TRBV27|TRBJ2-7|NA
TGTGCCAGCAGTTCCGGTTCCTCTTCTTACGAGCAGTACTTC
CASSSGSSSYEQYF
>NA|TRBV15|TRBJ1-4|NA
TGTGCCACCAGCAACGGGGGAACTAATGAAAAACTGTTTTTT
CATSNGGTNEKLFF
>TRBD2|TRBV25-1|TRBJ2-1|few
TGTGCCAGCAGTCCCGGGACTAGCGGTTACAATGAGCAGTTCTTC
CASSPGTSGYNEQFF
>NA|TRBV28|TRBJ2-3|NA
TGTGCCAGCAGTTCCAGGTTCGGGGGCACAGATACGCAGTATTTT
CASSSRFGGTDTQYF
>NA|TRBV6-1|TRBJ1-4|few
TGTGCCAGCAGTGAACCGGAACAGCTGGATGAAAAACTGTTTTTT
CASSEPEQLDEKLFF
>TRBD1|TRBV7-6|TRBJ1-1|NA
TGTGCCAGCAGCTTCAGCTTCCCAGGGGGAGACACTGAAGCTTTCTTT
CASSFSFPGGDTEAFF
>TRBD2|TRBV14|TRBJ2-3|NA
TGTGCCAGCAGCCCATTACTAAGCGGGAGGGCGAATACGCAGTATTTT
CASSPLLSGRANTQYF
>NA|TRBV10-2|TRBJ1-3|NA
TGCGCCAGCAGTCGAGGAGGCCCTGGAAACACCATATATTTT
CASSRGGPGNTIYF
>TRBD2|TRBV6-6|TRBJ2-1|NA
TGTGCCAGCAGTAGCGGGGGGGCAGGTTGGGTTGAGCAGTTCTTC
CASSSGGAGWVEQFF
>NA|TRBV20-1|TRBJ2-2|few
TGCAGTGCTAGTAAGCTTGGCGGGGAGCTGTTTTTT
CSASKLGGELFF
>TRBD1|TRBV19|TRBJ2-2|NA
TGTGCCAGTACCTCCGGGGACAGATACACCGGGGAGCTGTTTTTT
CASTSGDRYTGELFF
>TRBD1|TRBV27|TRBJ1-6|NA
TGTGCCAGCAGTTCCTTGGACAGGGGGCGGTCACCCCTCCACTTT
CASSSLDRGRSPLHF
>TRBD2|TRBV14|TRBJ2-1|NA
TGTGCCAGCAGCCAAGGCAGGGGTAGCGGGAGGCAAAATGAGCAGTTCTTC
CASSQGRGSGRQNEQFF
>TRBD2|TRBV12-5|TRBJ2-2|NA
TGTGCTAGTGGTTTGGTACTAGCGGCCAGGGTAACCGGGGAGCTGTTTTTT
CASGLVLAARVTGELFF
>TRBD1|TRBV19|TRBJ1-2|NA
TGTGCCAGTAGTATAGATCTTAGGACAGGCGGCTACTATGGCTACACCTTC
CASSIDLRTGGYYGYTF
>TRBD2|TRBV2|TRBJ2-1|NA
TGTGCCAGCGAGGGTAGCGGGGGCCCCTTGGATGAGCAGTTCTTC
CASEGSGGPLDEQFF
>NA|TRBV5-1|TRBJ1-5|NA
TGCGCCAGCAGCTTGGAGGGGGTAAGCAATCAGCCCCAGCATTTT
CASSLEGVSNQPQHF
>TRBD1|TRBV15|TRBJ1-5|NA
TGTGCCACCAGCAGAAAAGGGACAGGGGATCAGCCCCAGCATTTT
CATSRKGTGDQPQHF
>TRBD1|TRBV6-2/TRBV6-3|TRBJ1-2|NA
TGTGCCAGCAGTGGTTGGACAGGGGCTAACTATGGCTACACCTTC
CASSGWTGANYGYTF
>NA|TRBV7-2|TRBJ2-1|NA
TGTGCCAGCAGCTTAGGCCTTCCGGTTTACAATGAGCAGTTCTTC
CASSLGLPVYNEQFF
>NA|TRBV7-9|TRBJ1-2|NA
TGTGCCAGCAGACAATCGGGGGAAAAGACTGGCTACACCTTC
CASRQSGEKTGYTF
>NA|TRBV5-1|TRBJ2-3|NA
TGCGCCAGCAGCCTCGCTTGGGGGCCAAGCACAGATACGCAGTATTTT
CASSLAWGPSTDTQYF
>TRBD2|TRBV28|TRBJ2-3|NA
TGTGCCAGCAGTTTAAGCGGGAGGGCTACAGATACGCAGTATTTT
CASSLSGRATDTQYF
>TRBD1|TRBV30|TRBJ1-3|once
TGTGCCTGGAGCGGGACAGCTGGAAACACCATATATTTT
CAWSGTAGNTIYF
>TRBD2|TRBV6-5|TRBJ2-1|NA
TGTGCCAGCAGCAGGACTAGCGGGGGGGCTAATGAGCAGTTCTTC
CASSRTSGGANEQFF
>NA|TRBV11-2|TRBJ2-1|NA
TGTGCCAGCAGCTTAGGAGCAGGGGCCCGAGGAGGTGAGCAGTTCTTC
CASSLGAGARGGEQFF
>NA|TRBV2|TRBJ1-1|NA
TGTGCCAGCAGTCAGGGTCTGAACACTGAAGCTTTCTTT
CASSQGLNTEAFF
>TRBD1|TRBV10-3|TRBJ1-6|medium-sized
TGTGCCACAACGACAGGGCAGTCCCTCCACTTT
CATTTGQSLHF
>NA|TRBV6-6|TRBJ2-7|NA
TGTGCCAGCAGTTCCTTAGGCCCCGGGTGGGAGCAGTACTTC
CASSSLGPGWEQYF
>TRBD2|TRBV18|TRBJ2-5|NA
TGTGCCAGCTCACCACCGGCGGGAGGGAAAGAGACCCAGTACTTC
CASSPPAGGKETQYF
>NA|TRBV7-9|TRBJ1-1|NA
TGTGCCAGCAGCCTGGAGTTGGCGAAAACTGAAGCTTTCTTT
CASSLELAKTEAFF
>NA|TRBV11-2|TRBJ2-7|NA
TGTGCCAGCAGCAAATTGGGGGGCTACGAGCAGTACTTC
CASSKLGGYEQYF
>NA|TRBV6-5|TRBJ2-7|NA
TGTGCCAGCAGTTACGGCAATTCCTACGAGCAGTACTTC
CASSYGNSYEQYF
>TRBD2|TRBV19|TRBJ2-7|NA
TGTGCCAGTAGACTGACGGGGGGTTACGAGCAGTACTTC
CASRLTGGYEQYF
>TRBD1|TRBV29-1|TRBJ2-7|NA
TGCAGCGTAGTCCGACAGGGATTCCCCTTCGAGCAGTACTTC
CSVVRQGFPFEQYF
>NA|TRBV7-9|TRBJ1-2|NA
TGTGCCAGCAGCTCTCAAGGGGTTAGCGGCTACACCTTC
CASSSQGVSGYTF
>NA|TRBV11-2|TRBJ1-6|NA
TGTGCCAGCAGCTTTTTGGACAGTACTTCACCCCTCCACTTT
CASSFLDSTSPLHF
>TRBD1|TRBV6-1|TRBJ1-5|few
TGTGCCAGCAGTGAAGGTTGGACAGGCTATAGCAATCAGCCCCAGCATTTT
CASSEGWTGYSNQPQHF
>TRBD1|TRBV11-2|TRBJ1-6|few
TGTGCCAGCAGCTTTGGACAGGGTGTTCAGAACCTCCACTTT
CASSFGQGVQNLHF
>TRBD2|TRBV28|TRBJ2-7|NA
TGTGCCAGCAGCTCGTGGGGAGGGGCCAAACGCGAGCAGTACTTC
CASSSWGGAKREQYF